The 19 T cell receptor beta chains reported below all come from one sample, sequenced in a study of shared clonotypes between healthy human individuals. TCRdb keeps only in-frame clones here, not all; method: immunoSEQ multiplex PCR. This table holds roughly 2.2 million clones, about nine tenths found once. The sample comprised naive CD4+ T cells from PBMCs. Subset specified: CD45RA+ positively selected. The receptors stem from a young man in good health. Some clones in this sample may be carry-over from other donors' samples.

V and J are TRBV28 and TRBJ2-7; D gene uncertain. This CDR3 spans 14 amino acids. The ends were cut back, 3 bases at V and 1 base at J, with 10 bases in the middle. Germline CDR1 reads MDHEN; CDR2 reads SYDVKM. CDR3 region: CASSFPASSYEQYF. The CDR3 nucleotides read TGTGCCAGCAGTTTTCCCGCCAGTTCCTACGAGCAGTACTTC.

CDR3 nucleotide sequence: TGTGCCACCCGCACGATGGCAGATACGCAGTATTTT. Amino acid sequence: CATRTMADTQYF. The chain uses TRBV6-5 and TRBJ2-3, with D uncertain. V lost 10 bases and J lost 4, with 12 bases in between. Per germline, CDR1 MNHEY and CDR2 SVGAGI. The CDR3 sequence is 12 residues long.

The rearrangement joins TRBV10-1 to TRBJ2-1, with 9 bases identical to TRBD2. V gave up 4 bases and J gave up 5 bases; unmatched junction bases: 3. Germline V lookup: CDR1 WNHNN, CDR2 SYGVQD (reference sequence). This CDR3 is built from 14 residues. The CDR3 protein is CASSGLAGNNEQFF. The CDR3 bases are TGCGCCAGCAGTGGTCTAGCGGGAAACAATGAGCAGTTCTTC.

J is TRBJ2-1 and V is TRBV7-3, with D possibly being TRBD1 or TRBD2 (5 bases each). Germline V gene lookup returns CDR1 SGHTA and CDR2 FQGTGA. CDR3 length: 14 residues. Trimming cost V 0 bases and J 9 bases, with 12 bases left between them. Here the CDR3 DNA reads TGTGCCAGCAGCTTAACGGGGACGGCGGGTGAGCAGTTCTTC. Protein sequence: CASSLTGTAGEQFF.

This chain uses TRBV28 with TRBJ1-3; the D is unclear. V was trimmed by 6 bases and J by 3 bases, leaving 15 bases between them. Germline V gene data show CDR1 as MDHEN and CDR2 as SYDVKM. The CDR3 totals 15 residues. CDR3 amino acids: CASRRPAGGGNTIYF. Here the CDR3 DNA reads TGTGCCAGCAGACGCCCCGCGGGAGGTGGAAACACCATATATTTT.

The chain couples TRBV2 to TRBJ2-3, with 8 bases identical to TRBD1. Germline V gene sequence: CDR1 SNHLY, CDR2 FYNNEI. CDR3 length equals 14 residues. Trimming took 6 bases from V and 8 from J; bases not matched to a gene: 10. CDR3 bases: TGTGCCAGCAGAGATGGACAGGGTGTTAGTACGCAGTATTTT. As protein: CASRDGQGVSTQYF.

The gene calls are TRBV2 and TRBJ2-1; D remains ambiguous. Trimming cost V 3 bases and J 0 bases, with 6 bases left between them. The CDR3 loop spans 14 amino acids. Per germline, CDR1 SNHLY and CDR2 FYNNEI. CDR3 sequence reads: CASSDESSYNEQFF. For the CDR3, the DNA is TGTGCCAGCAGTGATGAGTCCTCCTACAATGAGCAGTTCTTC.

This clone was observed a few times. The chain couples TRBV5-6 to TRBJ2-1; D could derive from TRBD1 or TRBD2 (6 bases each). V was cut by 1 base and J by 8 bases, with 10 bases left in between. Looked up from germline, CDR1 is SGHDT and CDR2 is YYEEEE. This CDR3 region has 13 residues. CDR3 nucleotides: TGTGCCAGCAGCTTGTCGGGGGCGGATGAGCAGTTCTTC. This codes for CASSLSGADEQFF. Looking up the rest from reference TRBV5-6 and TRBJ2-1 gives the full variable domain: DAGVTQSPTHLIKTRGQQVTLRCSPKSGHDTVSWYQQALGQGPQFIFQYYEEEERQRGNFPDRFSGHQFPNYSSELNVNALLLGDSALYLCASSLSGADEQFFGPGTRLTVL.

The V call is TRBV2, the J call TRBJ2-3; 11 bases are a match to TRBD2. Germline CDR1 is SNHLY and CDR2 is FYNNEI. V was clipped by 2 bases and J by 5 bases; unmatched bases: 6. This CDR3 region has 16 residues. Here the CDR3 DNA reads TGTGCCAGCAGTGAATGGATAGCGGGAGGGGTAGATACGCAGTATTTT. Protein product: CASSEWIAGGVDTQYF.

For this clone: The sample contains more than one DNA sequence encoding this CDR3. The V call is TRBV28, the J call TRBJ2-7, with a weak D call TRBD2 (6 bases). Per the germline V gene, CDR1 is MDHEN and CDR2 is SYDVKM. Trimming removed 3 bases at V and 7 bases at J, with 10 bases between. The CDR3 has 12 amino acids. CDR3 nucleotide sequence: TGTGCCAGCAGTTTGGGGACTGGAGAGCAGTACTTC. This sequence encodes CASSLGTGEQYF.

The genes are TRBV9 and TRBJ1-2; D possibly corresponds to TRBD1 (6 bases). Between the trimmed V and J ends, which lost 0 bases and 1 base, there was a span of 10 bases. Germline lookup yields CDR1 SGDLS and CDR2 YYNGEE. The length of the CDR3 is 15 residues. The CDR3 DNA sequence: TGTGCCAGCAGCGTAGCAGGGGTTAGTAACTATGGCTACACCTTC. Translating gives CASSVAGVSNYGYTF.

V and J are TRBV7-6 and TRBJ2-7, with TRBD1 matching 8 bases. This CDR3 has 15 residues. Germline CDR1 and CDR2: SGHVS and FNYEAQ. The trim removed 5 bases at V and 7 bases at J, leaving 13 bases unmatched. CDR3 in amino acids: CASSTRQGSPWEQYF. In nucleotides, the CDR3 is TGTGCCAGCAGCACCCGACAGGGGTCCCCGTGGGAGCAGTACTTC.

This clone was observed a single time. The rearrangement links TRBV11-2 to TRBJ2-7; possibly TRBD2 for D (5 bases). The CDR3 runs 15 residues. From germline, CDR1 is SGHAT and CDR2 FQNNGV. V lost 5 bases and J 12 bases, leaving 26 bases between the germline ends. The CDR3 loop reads CASSTTGIAPVPTYF. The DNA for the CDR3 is TGTGCCAGCAGCACGACGGGGATAGCGCCCGTCCCCACGTACTTC.

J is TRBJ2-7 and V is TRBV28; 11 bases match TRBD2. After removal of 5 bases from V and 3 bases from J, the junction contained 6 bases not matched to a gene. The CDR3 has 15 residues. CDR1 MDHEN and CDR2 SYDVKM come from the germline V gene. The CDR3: CASSVAGGVGYEQYF. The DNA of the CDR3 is TGTGCCAGCAGTGTAGCGGGAGGGGTGGGCTACGAGCAGTACTTC. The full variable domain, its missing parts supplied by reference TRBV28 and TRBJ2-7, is DVKVTQSSRYLVKRTGEKVFLECVQDMDHENMFWYRQDPGLGLRLIYFSYDVKMKEKGDIPEGYSVSREKKERFSLILESASTNQTSMYLCASSVAGGVGYEQYFGPGTRLTVT.

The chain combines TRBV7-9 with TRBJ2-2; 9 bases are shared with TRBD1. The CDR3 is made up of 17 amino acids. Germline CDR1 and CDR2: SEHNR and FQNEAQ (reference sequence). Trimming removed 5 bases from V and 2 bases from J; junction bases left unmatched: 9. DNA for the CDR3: TGTGCCAGCAGCAAAACCGGGACAGGGACCAACACCGGGGAGCTGTTTTTT. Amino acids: CASSKTGTGTNTGELFF.

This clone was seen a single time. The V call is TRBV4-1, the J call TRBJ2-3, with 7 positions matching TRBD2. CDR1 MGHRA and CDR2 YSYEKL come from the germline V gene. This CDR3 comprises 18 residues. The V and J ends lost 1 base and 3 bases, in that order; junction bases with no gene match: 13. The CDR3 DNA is TGCGCCAGCAGCCAAGGGAGATCGGCGGGAGCGAGAACAGATACGCAGTATTTT. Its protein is CASSQGRSAGARTDTQYF.

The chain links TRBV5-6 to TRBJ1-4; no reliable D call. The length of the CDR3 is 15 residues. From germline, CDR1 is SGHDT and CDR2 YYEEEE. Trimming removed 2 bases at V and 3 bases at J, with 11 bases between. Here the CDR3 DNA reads TGTGCCAGCAGCTTTAGTAGGGCTCCTAATGAAAAACTGTTTTTT. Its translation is CASSFSRAPNEKLFF.

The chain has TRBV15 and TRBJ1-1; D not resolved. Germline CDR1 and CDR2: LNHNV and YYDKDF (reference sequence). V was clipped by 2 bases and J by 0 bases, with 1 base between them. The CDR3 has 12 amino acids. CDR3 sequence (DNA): TGTGCCACCAGCAGATTGAACACTGAAGCTTTCTTT. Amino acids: CATSRLNTEAFF. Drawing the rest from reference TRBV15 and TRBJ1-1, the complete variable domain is DAMVIQNPRYQVTQFGKPVTLSCSQTLNHNVMYWYQQKSSQAPKLLFHYYDKDFNNEADTPDNFQSRRPNTSFCFLDIRSPGLGDTAMYLCATSRLNTEAFFGQGTRLTVV.

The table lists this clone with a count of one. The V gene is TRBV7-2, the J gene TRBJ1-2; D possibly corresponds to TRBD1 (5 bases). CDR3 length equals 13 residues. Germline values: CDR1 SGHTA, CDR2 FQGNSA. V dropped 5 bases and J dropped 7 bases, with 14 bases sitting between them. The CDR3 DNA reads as TGTGCCAGCAGCCCCGGGGGGAGACCTGGCTACACCTTC. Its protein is CASSPGGRPGYTF.